The text below deals with one T cell receptor beta chain. These data belong to a study of blood T cells in healthy people across ages. Trimming cost V 3 bases and J 2 bases; bases outside gene matches: 6. The length of the CDR3 is 15 residues. The germline CDR1 and CDR2 sequences are DFQATT and SNEGSKA (reference sequence). Together with a sample-barcoded 5' primer, a J-beta primer mix was included in a second PCR lasting roughly 6 to 12 cycles. TCRdb processed the 5' RACE reads anew with MiXCR; each CDR3 protein has one entry. The sample holds 2 million or so distinct CDR3 sequences, around 50% seen once.

The chain is built from TRBV20-1 and TRBJ1-5; 8 bases line up with TRBD1. The receptor was isolated from a woman between 35 and 50 years old in good health. The sample taken for sequencing was blood. The DNA for the CDR3 is TGCAGTGCTAGCGGGTTGGGACAGGGCAATCAGCCCCAGCATTTT. This sequence encodes CSASGLGQGNQPQHF.